The clone carrying this T cell receptor beta chain showed up just a few times. Its antigen is currently unknown. This entry comes from a study of T-cell reconstitution after alpha-beta-depleted transplantation in children. J gave up 10 bases and V 3 bases, and 8 bases lay outside the gene matches. The CDR3 runs 15 residues. Germline values: CDR1 SGHVS, CDR2 FQNEAQ. Study-wide findings and caveats: T-cell counts and diversity at one year following transplant were attributed mainly to newly produced T cells.

The library targeted TCRbeta and was prepared with unique molecular identifiers. A single record per CDR3 protein comes from TCRdb applying MiXCR to the PCR reads. The sample consists of hundreds of thousands of distinct CDR3 sequences, roughly 13% of them appearing once. Specimen: PBMCs, mostly from graft donor cells, collected 360 days after TCRalphabeta/CD19-depleted stem cell transplant. The chain uses TRBV7-8 and TRBJ1-4; the match to TRBD1 covers 10 bases. This TCR derives from a male patient aged 5 to 17 who had a stem cell transplant for acute myeloid leukemia, so the T cells may come from the graft donor. The CDR3 DNA reads as TGTGCCAGCAGCTTTACCGGGACAGGGGAAGGAAAACTGTTTTTT. As protein: CASSFTGTGEGKLFF.